Listed below are T cell receptor beta chains from one sample, sequenced in a study of memory CD4+ T cells and cytomegalovirus serostatus. Clones were read by immunoSEQ multiplex PCR, and TCRdb kept only the in-frame ones, dropping some. Here the sample spans about 31,000 clones, roughly 80% being singletons. Material for sequencing was memory CD4+ T cells from blood. The receptors shown here come from an adult in good health and CMV-seronegative. Some clones in this sample may be carry-over from other donors' samples. Each CDR3 is given with its conserved first and last residue. Each record gives: D gene, J gene, V gene, clone size, CDR3 DNA, CDR3 protein. The D gene is left open where the match is weak. Rows may omit the clone size; those that give it use once, few, many or a size class.

-	TRBJ2-3	TRBV27	-	TGTGCCAGCAGTAAGGCGGTATACACAGATACGCAGTATTTT	CASSKAVYTDTQYF
-	TRBJ1-2	TRBV2	-	TGTGCCAGCAGTGAGGACAGAGGCCGTATCTATGGCTACACCTTC	CASSEDRGRIYGYTF
-	TRBJ2-3	TRBV5-6	once	TGTGCCAGCAAGCAGGGGACTGTAGATACGCAGTATTTT	CASKQGTVDTQYF
-	TRBJ1-2	TRBV14	-	TGTGCCAGCAGCCAAGGGGCAGGGGAAGATGGCTACACCTTC	CASSQGAGEDGYTF
-	TRBJ1-5	TRBV30	-	TGTGCCTGGAGCGCCCGGGGGAATCAGCCCCAGCATTTT	CAWSARGNQPQHF
-	TRBJ1-2	TRBV28	-	TGTGCCAGCATCCTAGGTGGGCAGGGACAAAGGGGCTACACCTTC	CASILGGQGQRGYTF
-	TRBJ1-2	TRBV6-6	few	TGTGCCAGCAGTGCCGGGACGGGGAACTATGGCTACACCTTC	CASSAGTGNYGYTF
-	TRBJ2-5	TRBV4-2	few	TGTGCCAGCAGCCAAGATTTGATAGGAGAGACCCAGTACTTC	CASSQDLIGETQYF
TRBD1	TRBJ2-7	TRBV5-1	once	TGCGCCAGCAGCCGCAATGGTCCGGGACAGGGGGGAGAGCAGTACTTC	CASSRNGPGQGGEQYF
-	TRBJ1-2	TRBV28	-	TGTGCCAGCAGCGCCGGACACGCCGCTAACTATGGCTACACCTTC	CASSAGHAANYGYTF
-	TRBJ1-5	TRBV5-1	once	TGCGCCAGCAGCTTGGACCAGGGTCACAATCAGCCCCAGCATTTT	CASSLDQGHNQPQHF
TRBD1	TRBJ2-5	TRBV5-1	-	TGCGCCAGCAGCCCCGGGACAGGGGTCCGGGAGACCCAGTACTTC	CASSPGTGVRETQYF
TRBD1	TRBJ1-2	TRBV5-1	-	TGCGCCAGCACCCCGGACAGGGCGGGCGGCTACACCTTC	CASTPDRAGGYTF
TRBD1	TRBJ2-7	TRBV12-5	-	TGTGCTAGTGGTTTGGACCGTCGGGACAGGGTGTACTTC	CASGLDRRDRVYF
TRBD2	TRBJ2-1	TRBV5-1	-	TGCGCCAGCAGCGCGGGACTAGCGGTTTACAATGAGCAGTTCTTC	CASSAGLAVYNEQFF
-	TRBJ1-2	TRBV7-9	-	TGTGCCAGCAGCTGGAGGGACGCCGGGTATGGCTACACCTTC	CASSWRDAGYGYTF
-	TRBJ1-5	TRBV7-2	-	TGTGCCAGCGGGCCAGGATACGACGGTATCAATCAGCCCCAGCATTTT	CASGPGYDGINQPQHF
-	TRBJ1-1	TRBV19	-	TGTGCCAGTAGTATAGGGCGCAGTATGAACACTGAAGCTTTCTTT	CASSIGRSMNTEAFF
TRBD1	TRBJ1-1	TRBV18	-	TGTGCCAGCTCATCAACTTCGACAGGGTTGGGGAACACTGAAGCTTTCTTT	CASSSTSTGLGNTEAFF
-	TRBJ1-2	TRBV15	-	TGTGCCACCAGCAGAGATTACCGGACACTCTATGGCTACACCTTC	CATSRDYRTLYGYTF